This T cell receptor beta chain was sequenced during a study of CD8 T cells in ankylosing spondylitis. Germline V CDR1 and CDR2: SGHNT, YYREEE (reference sequence). The CDR3 loop spans 16 amino acids. The V and J ends lost 0 bases and 0 bases respectively, with 11 bases between them. One entry per CDR3 protein, called by TCRdb with MiXCR from the 5' RACE reads. Of about 250,000 distinct CDR3 sequences listed, 32% were seen once; the top ten hold around 4.2%. The specimen sequenced was blood, either unsorted or a sorted T cell fraction (not recorded which). J is TRBJ2-3 and V is TRBV5-4; D is undetermined. The TCR was taken from a male donor with ankylosing spondylitis or in good health (not recorded which). The CDR3 bases are TGTGCCAGCAGCTTGGATGGCAGAACAAGCACAGATACGCAGTATTTT. Translation: CASSLDGRTSTDTQYF.